These T cell receptor beta chains were read from a single sample in a study of blood T cell repertoires in COVID-19. The protocol was immunoSEQ multiplex PCR, while the TCRdb copy is restricted to in-frame clones and leaves out a portion. The table records around 130,000 clones, roughly 71% of them present only once. Sequencing used peripheral blood. These receptors were obtained from a man older than 75 with acute or convalescent COVID-19. Both conserved end residues are part of each CDR3. A D gene is named only where the DNA matches it firmly. Size is stated for part of the rows, as once, few or many counts, or as a class when the clone is expanded.

V gene	clone size	D gene	J gene	CDR3 DNA	CDR3 protein
TRBV6-5	NA	TRBD2	TRBJ2-1	TGTGCCAGCAGTTACTCGACCAGCGGGGCCTACAATGAGCAGTTCTTC	CASSYSTSGAYNEQFF
TRBV4-1	NA	NA	TRBJ1-6	TGCGCCAGCAGCCAAGGCCCACAGGCTGCCTATAATTCACCCCTCCACTTT	CASSQGPQAAYNSPLHF
TRBV2	NA	TRBD1	TRBJ1-2	TGTGCCAGCAGTCGGGACAGTAACTATGGCTACACCTTC	CASSRDSNYGYTF
TRBV9	NA	NA	TRBJ2-5	TGTGCCAGCAGCGTATTGAGTGGGCAGAGCGGGGAGACCCAGTACTTC	CASSVLSGQSGETQYF
TRBV4-3	NA	TRBD2	TRBJ2-7	TGCGCCAGCAGCCAAGCGGCTAGCGGGGGGGTGCAGTACTTC	CASSQAASGGVQYF
TRBV7-2	NA	NA	TRBJ1-2	TGTGCCAGCAGCGTTGGGGGGTCCTATGGCTACACCTTC	CASSVGGSYGYTF
TRBV6-6	NA	TRBD2	TRBJ2-5	TGTGCCAGCAGTCCCTCGGGGGGGGCTGGTATGACCCAGTACTTC	CASSPSGGAGMTQYF
TRBV19	NA	TRBD1	TRBJ2-4	TGTGCCAGTTGTCCAGGGGGTCTTGGCCAAAACATTCAGTACTTC	CASCPGGLGQNIQYF
TRBV4-1	NA	NA	TRBJ2-2	TGCGCCAGCAGCCAAACCGGGGGACCGAACACCGGGGAGCTGTTTTTT	CASSQTGGPNTGELFF
TRBV4-2	NA	NA	TRBJ2-7	TGTGCCAGCAGCCAGAGGGGCCAGACAGGTGACGAGCAGTACTTC	CASSQRGQTGDEQYF
TRBV5-1	NA	NA	TRBJ2-7	TGCGCCAGCAGCTTGGGACACAGGGATGACAGCAACGAGCAGTACTTC	CASSLGHRDDSNEQYF
TRBV3-1/TRBV3-2	NA	NA	TRBJ1-5	TGTGCCAGCAGCCAAGGTGCGACGGAGAATAGCAATCAGCCCCAGCATTTT	CASSQGATENSNQPQHF
TRBV6-2/TRBV6-3	few	NA	TRBJ1-1	TGTGCCAGCAGTACCGGGACAACGCGGAGGAACACTGAAGCTTTCTTT	CASSTGTTRRNTEAFF
TRBV11-2	NA	NA	TRBJ2-3	TGTGCCAGCAGCCCCTATCGACAGTCTCGGTCCCGCACAGATACGCAGTATTTT	CASSPYRQSRSRTDTQYF
TRBV7-9	few	TRBD2	TRBJ2-5	TGTGCCAGCAGCTTAGAGCGGGGGGGCCCAGAGACCCAGTACTTC	CASSLERGGPETQYF
TRBV5-1	few	TRBD1	TRBJ1-3	TGCGCCAGCAGCTCCGGGACAGCAAACTCTGGAAACACCATATATTTT	CASSSGTANSGNTIYF
TRBV6-6	NA	TRBD1	TRBJ2-7	TGTGCCAGCAGTTACTTGCAGGGGGACGAGCAGTACTTC	CASSYLQGDEQYF
TRBV3-1/TRBV3-2	once	TRBD1	TRBJ2-7	TGTGCCAGCAGCCGGTCGACAGGGAGCTCCTACGAGCAGTACTTC	CASSRSTGSSYEQYF
TRBV5-6	NA	TRBD2	TRBJ2-3	TGTGCCAGCAGCTTGGGCCAACTAGCGGATACGCAGTATTTT	CASSLGQLADTQYF
TRBV6-5	NA	NA	TRBJ1-1	TGTGCCAGCAGTAGGACTTGGATAGCTTTCTTT	CASSRTWIAFF
TRBV9	NA	TRBD1	TRBJ1-1	TGTGCCAGCAGCCCCCGATTGGGACAGATGAACACTGAAGCTTTCTTT	CASSPRLGQMNTEAFF
TRBV10-1	NA	TRBD2	TRBJ2-3	TGCGCCAGCATTGGGTTAGCGGGGGTAGATACGCAGTATTTT	CASIGLAGVDTQYF
TRBV21-1	NA	NA	TRBJ2-7	TGTGCCAGCAGCAATCGGGGGGATAACATCGGGGCCTACGAGCAGTACTTC	CASSNRGDNIGAYEQYF
TRBV19	few	TRBD1	TRBJ1-6	TGTGCCAGTAGTACTGGGACAGGAGGTTCACCCCTCCACTTT	CASSTGTGGSPLHF
TRBV2	NA	TRBD1	TRBJ1-5	TGTGCCAGCAAACAGGGGATGTTAAGTCAGCCCCAGCATTTT	CASKQGMLSQPQHF
TRBV5-5	NA	NA	TRBJ2-7	TGTGCCAGCAGCTTGGTGGCAGGATTTCGGTACGAGCAGTACTTC	CASSLVAGFRYEQYF
TRBV3-1/TRBV3-2	once	TRBD1	TRBJ2-2	TGTGCCAGCAGCCGGGGACAGGGGGTTAACACCGGGGAGCTGTTTTTT	CASSRGQGVNTGELFF
TRBV19	NA	NA	TRBJ2-3	TGTGCCAGTAGTCTCGGGGGCACAGATACGCAGTATTTT	CASSLGGTDTQYF
TRBV29-1	once	NA	TRBJ2-5	TGCAGCGTTGAAGAAAACCAGGCGGAGACCCAGTACTTC	CSVEENQAETQYF
TRBV7-8	NA	NA	TRBJ1-5	TGTGCCAGCAGCTTAGGTCCCAATAGCAATCAGCCCCAGCATTTT	CASSLGPNSNQPQHF
TRBV7-6	NA	TRBD1	TRBJ1-5	TGTGCCAGCAGTCAGGGACAGGGGGCTGGGCAGCCCCAGCATTTT	CASSQGQGAGQPQHF
TRBV6-4	NA	NA	TRBJ1-2	TGTGCCAGCAGACGGGTCCGCTATGGCTACACCTTC	CASRRVRYGYTF
TRBV4-1	NA	TRBD1	TRBJ1-2	TGCGCCAGCAGCCAAGTTTTGACAGGGACAAACTATGGCTACACCTTC	CASSQVLTGTNYGYTF
TRBV11-2	NA	TRBD2	TRBJ2-3	TGTGCCAGCAGCTGGAGCGGGGGGAGGACAGATACGCAGTATTTT	CASSWSGGRTDTQYF
TRBV5-1	NA	TRBD1	TRBJ1-4	TGCGCCAGCAGCCCGGGACAGGGCGGTGAAAAACTGTTTTTT	CASSPGQGGEKLFF
TRBV15	NA	TRBD2	TRBJ2-4	TGTGCCACCAGCAGAGCCAGGGCTAGCGGGGGATTAGCCAAAAACATTCAGTACTTC	CATSRARASGGLAKNIQYF
TRBV5-1	NA	TRBD2	TRBJ2-5	TGCGCCAGCAGCTTGGTACTAGCGCCGGGAGAGACCCAGTACTTC	CASSLVLAPGETQYF
TRBV11-2	NA	TRBD2	TRBJ2-1	TGTGCCAGCAGCTTATCTAGAGCGGGGGGCTCCTACAATGAGCAGTTCTTC	CASSLSRAGGSYNEQFF
TRBV12-3/TRBV12-4	NA	NA	TRBJ1-2	TGTGCCAGCGGCTTGGGGCCCGGCGGCTACACCTTC	CASGLGPGGYTF
TRBV11-2	NA	NA	TRBJ2-7	TGTGCCAGCAGCCAACAGGGCTACGAGCAGTACTTC	CASSQQGYEQYF
TRBV6-1	NA	TRBD1	TRBJ2-3	TGTGCCAGCAGTGACAGGGGGCGGCAAGATACGCAGTATTTT	CASSDRGRQDTQYF
TRBV28	NA	TRBD2	TRBJ2-1	TGTGCCAGCAGGGGGACTAGCGGGGCCTTCGGCTCCTACAATGAGCAGTTCTTC	CASRGTSGAFGSYNEQFF
TRBV3-1/TRBV3-2	NA	TRBD1	TRBJ2-5	TGTGCCAGCAGAGGACAGGGGGCAGGAGAGACCCAGTACTTC	CASRGQGAGETQYF
TRBV5-4	NA	TRBD2	TRBJ2-5	TGTGCCAGCAGCAGAGGGACTAGTCAAGAGACCCAGTACTTC	CASSRGTSQETQYF
TRBV4-1	few	TRBD2	TRBJ2-7	TGCGCCAGCAGCCAACAAGGGACTAGCGGGGTCCTAAACGAGCAGTACTTC	CASSQQGTSGVLNEQYF
TRBV9	NA	NA	TRBJ1-2	TGTGCCAGCAGCGTAGTTTCAGGGGTAAATGGCTACACCTTC	CASSVVSGVNGYTF
TRBV10-3	NA	TRBD1	TRBJ2-1	TGTGCCATCGCCCCTACACCGGGACAGGGGGCTATTGAGCAGTTCTTC	CAIAPTPGQGAIEQFF
TRBV19	NA	NA	TRBJ1-5	TGTGCCACGGGGGTAGATCAGCCCCAGCATTTT	CATGVDQPQHF
TRBV6-1	NA	TRBD1	TRBJ2-2	TGTGCCAGCAGGCCTGGGACAGGGGGCCCCGGGGAGCTGTTTTTT	CASRPGTGGPGELFF
TRBV19	NA	NA	TRBJ2-2	TGTGCCAGTAGGACCGGGCCCGCGGGTGCCGGGGAGCTGTTTTTT	CASRTGPAGAGELFF
TRBV7-8	NA	NA	TRBJ1-5	TGTGCCAGCAGCTTATTATCCACGGGAAGCCCCCAGCATTTT	CASSLLSTGSPQHF
TRBV7-9	NA	NA	TRBJ2-1	TGTGCCAGCAGCTCAGCAGGGGCAGATGAGCAGTTCTTC	CASSSAGADEQFF
TRBV2	NA	NA	TRBJ1-3	TGTGCCAGCTTGGCAGGGGCCTCTGGAAACACCATATATTTT	CASLAGASGNTIYF
TRBV15	NA	NA	TRBJ2-7	TGTGCCACCAGTGAGGGGGAATACGAGCAGTACTTC	CATSEGEYEQYF
TRBV5-6	NA	NA	TRBJ1-3	TGTGCCAGCAGCACCATCACTCGACGGAGCTCTGGAAACACCATATATTTT	CASSTITRRSSGNTIYF